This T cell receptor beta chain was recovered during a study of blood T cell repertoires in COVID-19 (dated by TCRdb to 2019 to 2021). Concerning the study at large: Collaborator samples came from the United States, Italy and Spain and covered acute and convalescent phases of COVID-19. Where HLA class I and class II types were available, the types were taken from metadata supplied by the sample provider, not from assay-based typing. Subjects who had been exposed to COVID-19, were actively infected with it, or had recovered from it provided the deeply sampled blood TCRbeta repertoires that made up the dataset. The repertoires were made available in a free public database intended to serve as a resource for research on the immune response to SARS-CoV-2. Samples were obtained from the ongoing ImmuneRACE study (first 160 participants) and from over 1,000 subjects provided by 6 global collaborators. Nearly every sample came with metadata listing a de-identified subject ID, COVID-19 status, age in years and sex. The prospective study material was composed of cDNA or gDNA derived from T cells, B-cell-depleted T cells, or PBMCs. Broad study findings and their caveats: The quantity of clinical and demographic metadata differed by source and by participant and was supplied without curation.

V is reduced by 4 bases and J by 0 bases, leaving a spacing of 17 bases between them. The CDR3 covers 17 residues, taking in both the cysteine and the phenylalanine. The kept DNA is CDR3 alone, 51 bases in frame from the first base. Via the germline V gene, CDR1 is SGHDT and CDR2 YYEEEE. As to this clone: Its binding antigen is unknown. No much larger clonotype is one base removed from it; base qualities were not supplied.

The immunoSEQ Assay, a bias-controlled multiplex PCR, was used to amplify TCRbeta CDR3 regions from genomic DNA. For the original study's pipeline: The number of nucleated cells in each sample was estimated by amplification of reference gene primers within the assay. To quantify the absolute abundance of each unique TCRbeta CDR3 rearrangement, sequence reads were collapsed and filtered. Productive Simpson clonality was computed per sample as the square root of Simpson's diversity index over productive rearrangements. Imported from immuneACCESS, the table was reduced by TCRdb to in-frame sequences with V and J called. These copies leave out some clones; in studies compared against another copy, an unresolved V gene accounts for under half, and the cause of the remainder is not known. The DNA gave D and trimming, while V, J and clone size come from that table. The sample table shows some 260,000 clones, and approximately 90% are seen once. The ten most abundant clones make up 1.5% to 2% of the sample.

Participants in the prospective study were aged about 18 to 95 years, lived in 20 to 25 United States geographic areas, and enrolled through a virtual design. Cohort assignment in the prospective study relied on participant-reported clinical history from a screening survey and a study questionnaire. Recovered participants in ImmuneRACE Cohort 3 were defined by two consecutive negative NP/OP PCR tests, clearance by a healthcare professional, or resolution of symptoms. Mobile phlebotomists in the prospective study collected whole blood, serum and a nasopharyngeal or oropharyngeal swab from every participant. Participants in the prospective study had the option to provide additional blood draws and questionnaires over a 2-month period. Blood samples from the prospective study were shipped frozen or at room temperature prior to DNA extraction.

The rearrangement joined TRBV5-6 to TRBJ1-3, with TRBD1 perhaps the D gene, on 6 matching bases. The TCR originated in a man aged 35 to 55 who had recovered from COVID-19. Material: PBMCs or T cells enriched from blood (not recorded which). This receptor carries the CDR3 CASSLRDILDSGNTIYF. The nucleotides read TGTGCCAGCAGCCTTCGGGACATCCTCGACTCTGGAAACACCATATATTTT.